What follows is one T cell receptor beta chain and its context. Its matching antigen is unknown. CDR1 is SGDLS and CDR2 is YYNGEE in the germline V gene. This CDR3 comprises 16 residues. The ends lost 5 bases at V and 2 bases at J; junction bases unmatched: 7. Up to 2 ug genomic DNA was used for TCRB CDR3 amplification. Assay: immunoSEQ multiplex PCR; the TCRdb copy retains only in-frame clones and omits some. The sample lists roughly 98,000 clones, approximately 84% seen once, with about a sixth in the top ten. This sample is part of a study of glioma-infiltrating T cells after dendritic cell vaccination. On the study more broadly: Between the early 2000s and the early 2010s, patients got autologous tumor lysate-pulsed dendritic cell vaccines. Study-wide findings and caveats: Longer survival after dendritic cell vaccination followed higher pretreatment TIL content.

The sample consisted of blood, taken before dendritic cell vaccination. This receptor was taken from a human donor with glioblastoma. The chain has TRBV9 and TRBJ2-3; 11 bases map to TRBD2. The DNA of the CDR3 is TGTGCCAGCAGTAAAAGACTAGCGGGGAACACAGATACGCAGTATTTT. Its translation: CASSKRLAGNTDTQYF. The full variable domain, its missing parts supplied by reference TRBV9 and TRBJ2-3, is DSGVTQTPKHLITATGQRVTLRCSPRSGDLSVYWYQQSLDQGLQFLIQYYNGEERAKGNILERFSAQQFPDLHSELNLSSLELGDSALYFCASSKRLAGNTDTQYFGPGTRLTVL.